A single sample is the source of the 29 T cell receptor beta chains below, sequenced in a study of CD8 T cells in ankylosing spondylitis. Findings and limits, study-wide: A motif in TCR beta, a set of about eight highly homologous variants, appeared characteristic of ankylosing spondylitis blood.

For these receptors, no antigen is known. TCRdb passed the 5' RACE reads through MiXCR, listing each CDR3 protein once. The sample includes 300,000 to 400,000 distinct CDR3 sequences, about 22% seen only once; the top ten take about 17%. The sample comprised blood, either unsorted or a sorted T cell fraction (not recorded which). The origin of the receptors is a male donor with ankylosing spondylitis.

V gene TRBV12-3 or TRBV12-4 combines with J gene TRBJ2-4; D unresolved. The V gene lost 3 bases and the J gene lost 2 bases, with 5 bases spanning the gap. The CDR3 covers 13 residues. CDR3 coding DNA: TGTGCCAGCAGTTTCAGCCCCAAAAACATTCAGTACTTC. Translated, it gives CASSFSPKNIQYF.

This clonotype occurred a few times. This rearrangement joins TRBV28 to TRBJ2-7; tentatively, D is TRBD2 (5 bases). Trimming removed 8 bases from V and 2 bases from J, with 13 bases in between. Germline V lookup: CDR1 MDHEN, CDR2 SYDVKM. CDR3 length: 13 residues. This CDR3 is CASQKAGTYEQYF. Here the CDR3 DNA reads TGTGCCAGCCAGAAGGCCGGGACCTACGAGCAGTACTTC.

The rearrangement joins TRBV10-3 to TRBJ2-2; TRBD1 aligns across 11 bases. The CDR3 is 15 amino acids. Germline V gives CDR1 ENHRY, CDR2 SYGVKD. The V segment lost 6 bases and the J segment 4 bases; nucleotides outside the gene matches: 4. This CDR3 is CAISPGQGGTGELFF. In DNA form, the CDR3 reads TGTGCCATCAGCCCGGGACAGGGGGGCACCGGGGAGCTGTTTTTT.

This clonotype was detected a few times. The CDR3: CATSKAEFTGELFF. CDR3 sequence (DNA): TGTGCCACCAGCAAAGCGGAGTTCACCGGGGAGCTGTTTTTT. This rearrangement joins TRBV15 to TRBJ2-2; maybe TRBD2 (5 bases). V was trimmed by 4 bases and J by 4 bases, leaving 10 bases between them. Germline loops: CDR1 LNHNV, CDR2 YYDKDF (reference sequence). CDR3 length: 14 residues.

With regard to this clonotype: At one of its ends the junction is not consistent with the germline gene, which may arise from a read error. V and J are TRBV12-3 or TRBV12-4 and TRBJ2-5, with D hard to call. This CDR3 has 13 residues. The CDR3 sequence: CASTLYNQETQYF. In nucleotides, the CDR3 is TGTGCCAGCACTTTATACAACCAAGAGACCCAGTACTTC.

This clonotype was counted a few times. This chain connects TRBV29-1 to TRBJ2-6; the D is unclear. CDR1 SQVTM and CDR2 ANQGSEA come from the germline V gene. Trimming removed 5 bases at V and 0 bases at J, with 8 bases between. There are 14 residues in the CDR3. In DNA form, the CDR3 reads TGCAGCGTTCGGGTAGGCTCTGGGGCCAACGTCCTGACTTTC. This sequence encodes CSVRVGSGANVLTF.

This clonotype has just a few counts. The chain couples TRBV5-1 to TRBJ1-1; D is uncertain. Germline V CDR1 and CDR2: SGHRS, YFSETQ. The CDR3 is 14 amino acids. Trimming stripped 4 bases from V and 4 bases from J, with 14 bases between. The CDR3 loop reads CASSLQRHSTEAFF. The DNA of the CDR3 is TGCGCCAGCAGCCTCCAGCGACATTCCACTGAAGCTTTCTTT.

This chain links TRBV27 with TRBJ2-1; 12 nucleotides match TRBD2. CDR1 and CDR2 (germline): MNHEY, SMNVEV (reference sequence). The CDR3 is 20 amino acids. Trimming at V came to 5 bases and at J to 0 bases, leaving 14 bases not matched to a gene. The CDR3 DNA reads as TGTGCCAGCAGTCCGGCGGGACTAGCGGGCCCACTCCCCTCCTACAATGAGCAGTTCTTC. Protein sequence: CASSPAGLAGPLPSYNEQFF.

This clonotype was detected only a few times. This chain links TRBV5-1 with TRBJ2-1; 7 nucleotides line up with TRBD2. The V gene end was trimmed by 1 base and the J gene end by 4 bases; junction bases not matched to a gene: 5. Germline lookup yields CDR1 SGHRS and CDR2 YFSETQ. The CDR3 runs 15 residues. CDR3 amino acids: CASSLRGENYNEQFF. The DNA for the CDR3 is TGCGCCAGCAGCTTGCGGGGGGAAAATTACAATGAGCAGTTCTTC. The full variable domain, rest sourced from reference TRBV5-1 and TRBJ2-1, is KAGVTQTPRYLIKTRGQQVTLSCSPISGHRSVSWYQQTPGQGLQFLFEYFSETQRNKGNFPGRFSGRQFSNSRSEMNVSTLELGDSALYLCASSLRGENYNEQFFGPGTRLTVL.

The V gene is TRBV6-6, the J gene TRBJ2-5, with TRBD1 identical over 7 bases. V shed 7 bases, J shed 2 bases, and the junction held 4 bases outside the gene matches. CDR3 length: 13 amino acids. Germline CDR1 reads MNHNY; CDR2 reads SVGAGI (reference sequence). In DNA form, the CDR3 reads TGTGCCAGCAACTCCAGGGGGCAAGAGACCCAGTACTTC. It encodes CASNSRGQETQYF.

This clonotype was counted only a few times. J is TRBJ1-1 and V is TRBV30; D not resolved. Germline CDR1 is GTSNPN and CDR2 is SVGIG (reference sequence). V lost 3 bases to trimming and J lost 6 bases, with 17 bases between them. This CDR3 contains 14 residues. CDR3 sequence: CAWSGLDPRAEAFF. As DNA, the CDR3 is TGTGCCTGGAGCGGACTGGACCCCCGGGCTGAAGCTTTCTTT.

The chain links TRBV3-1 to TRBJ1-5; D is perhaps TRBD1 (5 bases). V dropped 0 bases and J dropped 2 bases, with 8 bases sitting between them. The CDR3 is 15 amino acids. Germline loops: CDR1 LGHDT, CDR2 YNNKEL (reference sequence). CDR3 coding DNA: TGTGCCAGCAGCCAAGATGCAGGGCGCAATCAGCCCCAGCATTTT. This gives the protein CASSQDAGRNQPQHF.

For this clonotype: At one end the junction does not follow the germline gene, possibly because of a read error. The CDR3 loop reads CASSQTRDTLFSAVF. CDR3 coding DNA: TGTGCCAGCAGTCAGACCCGGGACACCCTTTTTTCGGCTGTTTTT. The chain uses TRBV6-1 and TRBJ1-4, with D perhaps TRBD1 (6 bases). Per the germline V gene, CDR1 is MNHNS and CDR2 is SASEGT. CDR3 length: 15 amino acids.

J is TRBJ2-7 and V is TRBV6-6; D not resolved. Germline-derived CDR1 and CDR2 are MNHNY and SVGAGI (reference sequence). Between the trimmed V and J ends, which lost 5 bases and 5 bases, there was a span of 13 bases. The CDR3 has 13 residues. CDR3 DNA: TGTGCCAGCAGTGGCCCGGGCAAGGACGAGCAGTACTTC. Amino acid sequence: CASSGPGKDEQYF.

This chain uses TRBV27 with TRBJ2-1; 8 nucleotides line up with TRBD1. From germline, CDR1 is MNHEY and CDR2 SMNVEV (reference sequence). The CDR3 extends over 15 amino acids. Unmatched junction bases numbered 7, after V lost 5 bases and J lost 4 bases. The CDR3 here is CASSRQGQAYNEQFF. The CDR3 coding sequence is TGTGCCAGCAGTCGACAGGGACAGGCATACAATGAGCAGTTCTTC.

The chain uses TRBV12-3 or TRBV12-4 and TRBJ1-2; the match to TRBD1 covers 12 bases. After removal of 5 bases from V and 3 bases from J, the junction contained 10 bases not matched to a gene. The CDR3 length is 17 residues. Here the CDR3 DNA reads TGTGCCAGCAGTCGTACAACCGGGACAGGGGGCGACTATGGCTACACCTTC. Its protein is CASSRTTGTGGDYGYTF.

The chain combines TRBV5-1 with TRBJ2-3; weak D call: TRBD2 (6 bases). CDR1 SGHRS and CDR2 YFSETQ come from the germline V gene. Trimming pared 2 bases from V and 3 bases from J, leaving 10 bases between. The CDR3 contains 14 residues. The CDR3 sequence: CASSFGGPTDTQYF. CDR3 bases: TGCGCCAGCAGCTTCGGGGGTCCGACAGATACGCAGTATTTT.

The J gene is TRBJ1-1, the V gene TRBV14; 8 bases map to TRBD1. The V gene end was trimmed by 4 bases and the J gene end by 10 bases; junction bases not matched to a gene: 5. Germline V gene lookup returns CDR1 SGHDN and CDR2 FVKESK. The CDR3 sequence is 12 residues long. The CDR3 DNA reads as TGTGCCAGCAGCCTAAGCAGGGGGCGAGCTTTCTTT. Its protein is CASSLSRGRAFF.

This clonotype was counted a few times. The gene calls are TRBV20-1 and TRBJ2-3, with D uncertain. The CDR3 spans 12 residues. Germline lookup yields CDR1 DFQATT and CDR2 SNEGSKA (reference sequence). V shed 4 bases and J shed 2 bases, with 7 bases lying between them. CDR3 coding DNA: TGCAGTGCTATCCCCCTCACAGATACGCAGTATTTT. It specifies CSAIPLTDTQYF.

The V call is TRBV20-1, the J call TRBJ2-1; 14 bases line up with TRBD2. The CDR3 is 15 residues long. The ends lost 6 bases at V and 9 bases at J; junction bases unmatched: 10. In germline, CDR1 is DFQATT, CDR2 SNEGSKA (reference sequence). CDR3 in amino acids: CSANGLAGGRGEQFF. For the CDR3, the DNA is TGCAGTGCCAACGGACTAGCGGGAGGAAGGGGTGAGCAGTTCTTC.

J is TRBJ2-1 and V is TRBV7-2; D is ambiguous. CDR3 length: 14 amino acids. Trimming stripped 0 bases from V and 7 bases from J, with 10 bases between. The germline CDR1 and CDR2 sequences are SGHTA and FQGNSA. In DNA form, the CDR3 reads TGTGCCAGCAGCTTAGCCGCGACCACGAATGAGCAGTTCTTC. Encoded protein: CASSLAATTNEQFF.

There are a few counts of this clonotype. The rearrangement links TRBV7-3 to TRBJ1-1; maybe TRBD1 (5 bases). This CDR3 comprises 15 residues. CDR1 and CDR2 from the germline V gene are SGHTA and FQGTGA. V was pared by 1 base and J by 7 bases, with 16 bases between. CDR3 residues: CASSLSLGTGGEAFF. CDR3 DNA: TGTGCCAGCAGCTTAAGTCTGGGGACCGGAGGTGAAGCTTTCTTT.

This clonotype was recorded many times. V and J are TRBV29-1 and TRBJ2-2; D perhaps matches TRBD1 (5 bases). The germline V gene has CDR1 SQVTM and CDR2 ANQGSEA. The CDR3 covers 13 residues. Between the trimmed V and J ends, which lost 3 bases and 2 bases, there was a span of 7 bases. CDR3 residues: CSVDGQNTGELFF. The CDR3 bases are TGCAGCGTTGATGGACAAAACACCGGGGAGCTGTTTTTT.

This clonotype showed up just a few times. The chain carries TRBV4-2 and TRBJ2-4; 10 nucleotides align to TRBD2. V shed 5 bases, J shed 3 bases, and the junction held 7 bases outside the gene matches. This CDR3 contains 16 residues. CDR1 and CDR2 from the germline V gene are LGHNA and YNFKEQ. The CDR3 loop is CASSYGTSDDKNIQYF. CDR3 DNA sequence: TGTGCCAGCAGCTACGGGACTAGCGATGACAAAAACATTCAGTACTTC.

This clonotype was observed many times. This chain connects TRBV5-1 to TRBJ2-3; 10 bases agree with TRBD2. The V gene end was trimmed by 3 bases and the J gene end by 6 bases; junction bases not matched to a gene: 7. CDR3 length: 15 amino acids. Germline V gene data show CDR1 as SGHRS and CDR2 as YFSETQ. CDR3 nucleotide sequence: TGCGCCAGCAGCTCCGGACTAGCGGTGCAGGATACGCAGTATTTT. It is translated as CASSSGLAVQDTQYF.

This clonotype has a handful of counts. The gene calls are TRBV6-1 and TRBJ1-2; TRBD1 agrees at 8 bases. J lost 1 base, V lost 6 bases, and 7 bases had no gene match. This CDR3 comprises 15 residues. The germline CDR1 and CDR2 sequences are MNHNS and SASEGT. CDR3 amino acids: CASRGGQANNYGYTF. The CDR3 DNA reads TGTGCCAGCAGGGGGGGACAGGCGAATAACTATGGCTACACCTTC.

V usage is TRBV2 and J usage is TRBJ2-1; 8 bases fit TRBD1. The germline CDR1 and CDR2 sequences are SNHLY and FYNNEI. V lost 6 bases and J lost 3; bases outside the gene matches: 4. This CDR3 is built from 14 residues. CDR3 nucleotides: TGTGCCAGCAGGGACAGGGTCGGCTACAATGAGCAGTTCTTC. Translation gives CASRDRVGYNEQFF.

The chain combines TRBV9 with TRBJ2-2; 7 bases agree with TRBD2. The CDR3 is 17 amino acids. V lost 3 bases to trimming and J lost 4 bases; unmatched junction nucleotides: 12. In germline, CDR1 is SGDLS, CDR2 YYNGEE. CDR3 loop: CASSEKVGTTVTGELFF. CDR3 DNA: TGTGCCAGCAGCGAGAAGGTGGGGACTACGGTCACCGGGGAGCTGTTTTTT.

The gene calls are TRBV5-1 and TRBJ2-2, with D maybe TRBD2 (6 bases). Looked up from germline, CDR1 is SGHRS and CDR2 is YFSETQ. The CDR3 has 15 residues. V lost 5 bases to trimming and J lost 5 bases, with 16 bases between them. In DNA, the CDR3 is TGCGCCAGCAGTCCCTTGACTAGACCAACCGGGGAGCTGTTTTTT. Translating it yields CASSPLTRPTGELFF. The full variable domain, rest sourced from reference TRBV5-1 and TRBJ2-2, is KAGVTQTPRYLIKTRGQQVTLSCSPISGHRSVSWYQQTPGQGLQFLFEYFSETQRNKGNFPGRFSGRQFSNSRSEMNVSTLELGDSALYLCASSPLTRPTGELFFGEGSRLTVL.